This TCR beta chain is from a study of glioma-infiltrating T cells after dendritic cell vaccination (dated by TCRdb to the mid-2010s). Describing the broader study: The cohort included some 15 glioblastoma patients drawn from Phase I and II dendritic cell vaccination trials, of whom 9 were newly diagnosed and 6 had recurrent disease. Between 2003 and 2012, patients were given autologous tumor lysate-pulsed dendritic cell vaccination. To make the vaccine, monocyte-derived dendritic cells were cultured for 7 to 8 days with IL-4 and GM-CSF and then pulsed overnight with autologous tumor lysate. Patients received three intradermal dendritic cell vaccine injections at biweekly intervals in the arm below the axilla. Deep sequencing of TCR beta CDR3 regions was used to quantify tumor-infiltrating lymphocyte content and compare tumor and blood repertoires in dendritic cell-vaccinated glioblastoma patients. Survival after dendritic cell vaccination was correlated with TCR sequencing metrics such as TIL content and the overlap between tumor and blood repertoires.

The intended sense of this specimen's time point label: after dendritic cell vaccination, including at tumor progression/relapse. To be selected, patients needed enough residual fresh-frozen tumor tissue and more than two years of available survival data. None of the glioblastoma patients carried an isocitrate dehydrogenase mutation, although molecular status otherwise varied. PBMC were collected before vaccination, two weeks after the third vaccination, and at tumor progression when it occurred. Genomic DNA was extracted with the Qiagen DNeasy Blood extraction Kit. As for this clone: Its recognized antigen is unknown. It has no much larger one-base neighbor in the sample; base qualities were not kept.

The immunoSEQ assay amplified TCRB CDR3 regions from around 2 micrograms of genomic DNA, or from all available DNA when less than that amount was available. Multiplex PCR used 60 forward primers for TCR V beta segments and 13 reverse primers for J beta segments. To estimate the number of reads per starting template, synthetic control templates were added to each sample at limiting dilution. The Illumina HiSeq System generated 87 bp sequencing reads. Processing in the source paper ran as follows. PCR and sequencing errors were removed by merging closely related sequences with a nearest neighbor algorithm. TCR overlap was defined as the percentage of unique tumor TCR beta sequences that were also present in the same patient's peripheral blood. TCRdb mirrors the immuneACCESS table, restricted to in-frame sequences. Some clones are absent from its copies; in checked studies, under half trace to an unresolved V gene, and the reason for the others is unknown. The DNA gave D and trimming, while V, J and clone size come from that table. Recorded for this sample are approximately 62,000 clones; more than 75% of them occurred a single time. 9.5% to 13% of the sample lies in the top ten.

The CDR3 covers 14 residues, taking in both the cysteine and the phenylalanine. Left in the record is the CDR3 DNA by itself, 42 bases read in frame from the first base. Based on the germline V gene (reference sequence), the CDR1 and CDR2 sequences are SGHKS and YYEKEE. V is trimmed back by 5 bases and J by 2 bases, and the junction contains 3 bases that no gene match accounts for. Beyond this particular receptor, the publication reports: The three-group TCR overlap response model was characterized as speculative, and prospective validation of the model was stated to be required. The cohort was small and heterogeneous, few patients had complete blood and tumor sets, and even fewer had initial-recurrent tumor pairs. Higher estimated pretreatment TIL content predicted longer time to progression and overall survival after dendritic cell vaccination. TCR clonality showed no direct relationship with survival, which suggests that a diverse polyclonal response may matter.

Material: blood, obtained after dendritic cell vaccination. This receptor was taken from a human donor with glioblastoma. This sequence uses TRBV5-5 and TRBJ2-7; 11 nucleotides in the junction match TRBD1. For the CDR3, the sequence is CASRPGQGAYEQYF. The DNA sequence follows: TGTGCCAGCAGGCCGGGACAGGGGGCCTACGAGCAGTACTTC.